This T cell receptor beta chain was captured by sequencing in a study of metastatic and nonmetastatic thyroid tumors. About the research overall: Samples came from malignant and benign thyroid patients, and repertoires were compared across blood and tumor or nodule tissue.

This clone was seen repeatedly, ten times or more. V dropped 5 bases and J dropped 5 bases, with 13 bases sitting between them. There are 13 residues in the CDR3. Germline lookup yields CDR1 SQVTM and CDR2 ANQGSEA. Thyroid surgery had not been preceded by any treatment in any patient. With MiXCR, TCRdb reprocessed the PCR reads. The top ten clones hold around 30% of a sample with tens of thousands of clones, just over 20% of them seen once. This sequence was found in a female donor with papillary thyroid cancer or a benign thyroid nodule (not recorded which). Some clones in this sample may be carry-over from other donors' samples. Sequenced: blood. V and J are TRBV29-1 and TRBJ2-1, with D perhaps TRBD2 (5 bases). The CDR3 loop reads CSVHDRGNNEQFF. In DNA form, the CDR3 reads TGCAGCGTTCACGATCGGGGTAACAATGAGCAGTTCTTC.